The clone carrying this T cell receptor (beta chain) appeared a few times. The CDR3 is made up of 16 amino acids. With 5 bases clipped from V and 6 bases from J, the junction kept 13 bases outside the gene matches. CDR1 and CDR2 from the germline V gene are SNHLY and FYNNEI. The authors' processing: Amplified reference gene primers provided the basis for estimating nucleated cell counts. Data came from immunoSEQ multiplex PCR; TCRdb stores just in-frame clones and leaves some out. The V and J calls and the clone size are those of that table, but D and trimming were determined from the DNA. Of about 360,000 clones in the sample, about four fifths were seen once. This sample is part of a study of blood T cell repertoires in COVID-19. About the research overall: Italy, Spain and the United States were the sources of the convalescent and acute COVID-19 samples.

This receptor was obtained from a human donor with acute or convalescent COVID-19. The donor label of this sample is uncertain. The chain employs TRBV2 and TRBJ2-1; 7 positions match TRBD1. The sequencing sample was made of peripheral blood. CDR3 sequence reads: CASSKQGTVIFNEQFF. The CDR3 DNA follows: TGTGCCAGCAGTAAACAGGGGACGGTAATATTCAATGAGCAGTTCTTC.